The 15 T cell receptor beta chains listed next were all sequenced from one sample in a study of CD4 T cells in relation to SARS-CoV-2 and coronaviruses. Sequenced by immunoSEQ multiplex PCR; TCRdb stores in-frame clones only, minus some. Of about 38,000 clones in the sample, roughly 73% are singletons; the top ten hold around 21%. Their antigens remain unidentified. The sequencing sample was made of memory CD4+ T cells from PBMCs, cultured in vitro. These receptors were taken from an adult with COVID-19.

This clone showed up just a few times. The sample carries other DNA sequences with the same CDR3. The chain uses TRBV10-3 and TRBJ1-3; no firm D call. The length of the CDR3 is 16 residues. Germline CDR1 reads ENHRY; CDR2 reads SYGVKD. V dropped 6 bases and J dropped 1 base, with 16 bases sitting between them. The CDR3: CAIRGYSCRSGNTIYF. The DNA for the CDR3 is TGTGCCATCAGGGGTTACAGTTGTAGATCTGGAAACACCATATATTTT.

The chain has TRBV7-3 and TRBJ2-1, with D tentatively TRBD2 (5 bases). The CDR3 consists of 12 residues. The germline V and J ends were trimmed by 0 bases and 9 bases, with 6 bases remaining between them. Per the germline V gene, CDR1 is SGHTA and CDR2 is FQGTGA. Here the CDR3 DNA reads TGTGCCAGCAGCTTAACAGGGAGTGAGCAGTTCTTC. This gives the protein CASSLTGSEQFF.

For the CDR3, the DNA is TGTGCCAGCAGCTGGACTAGCGGCTACGAGCAGTACTTC. Its protein product is CASSWTSGYEQYF. The V and J genes are TRBV7-9 and TRBJ2-7; 10 bases map to TRBD2. The CDR3 spans 13 residues. Germline lookup yields CDR1 SEHNR and CDR2 FQNEAQ (reference sequence). Losses at the gene ends were 4 bases for V and 3 bases for J; bases not matched to a gene: 0.

The J gene is TRBJ2-3, the V gene TRBV4-2; TRBD2 aligns across 7 bases. V lost 0 bases to trimming and J lost 1 base; unmatched junction nucleotides: 4. Per germline, CDR1 LGHNA and CDR2 YNFKEQ. CDR3 length: 16 amino acids. The CDR3 region has the DNA TGTGCCAGCAGCCAAGATGCTAGCGGTGGCACAGATACGCAGTATTTT. Protein: CASSQDASGGTDTQYF.

This clone came up a few times. The chain links TRBV11-2 to TRBJ1-2; possibly TRBD1 for D (5 bases). The V end was cut by 1 base, the J end by 8 bases, with 17 bases between. Germline CDR1 is SGHAT and CDR2 is FQNNGV. The CDR3 is 15 residues long. The CDR3 spells CASSLVTAGTGGYTF. CDR3 nucleotides: TGTGCCAGCAGCTTAGTAACGGCAGGGACGGGCGGCTACACCTTC.

CDR3 amino acids: CASSRRKTQYF. The CDR3 region has the DNA TGCGCCAGCAGCCGACGAAAGACCCAGTACTTC. V gene TRBV5-1 combines with J gene TRBJ2-5; D call uncertain. Germline V lookup: CDR1 SGHRS, CDR2 YFSETQ. Trimming shortened V by 4 bases and J by 6 bases, and 7 bases separated the two germline ends. The CDR3 consists of 11 residues.

The CDR3 DNA reads TGTGCCAGCAGCGTATCCTCGACCGGGTTAGCCGGGGAGCTGTTTTTT. This encodes CASSVSSTGLAGELFF. The chain uses TRBV3-1 (or the pseudogene TRBV3-2) and TRBJ2-2; D uncertain. Trimming shortened V by 5 bases and J by 6 bases, and 19 bases separated the two germline ends. Germline assignment: CDR1 LGHDT and CDR2 YNNKEL (reference sequence). The CDR3 spans 16 residues.

The chain carries TRBV29-1 and TRBJ2-3; the D call may be TRBD1 or TRBD2 (5 bases each). Deletions cut 4 bases from V and 6 bases from J, with 14 bases between. The germline V gene encodes CDR1 SQVTM and CDR2 ANQGSEA. This CDR3 is built from 13 residues. This CDR3 reads CSVGSGTPDTQYF. The CDR3 nucleotides read TGCAGCGTTGGGTCAGGGACCCCTGATACGCAGTATTTT.

This clone was counted once. The chain employs TRBV5-1 and TRBJ1-1, with 8 bases lining up with TRBD1. The CDR3 covers 15 residues. V shed 0 bases, J shed 7 bases, and the junction held 8 bases outside the gene matches. CDR1 is SGHRS and CDR2 is YFSETQ in the germline V gene. CDR3 coding DNA: TGCGCCAGCAGCTTGGAGTCGACAGGGGCCGGTGAAGCTTTCTTT. This sequence encodes CASSLESTGAGEAFF.

The chain couples TRBV25-1 to TRBJ1-6; D is unclear. Germline-derived CDR1 and CDR2 are MGHDK and SYGVNS. With 6 bases removed from V and 3 bases from J, the gap between germline ends came to 12 bases. The CDR3 has 15 amino acids. DNA for the CDR3: TGTGCCAGCAGGGCCTTACAGAGCTATAATTCACCCCTCCACTTT. This sequence encodes CASRALQSYNSPLHF.

The chain is built from TRBV5-1 and TRBJ2-3, with 14 bases fitting TRBD2. Germline assignment: CDR1 SGHRS and CDR2 YFSETQ. The CDR3 has 16 amino acids. After removal of 5 bases from V and 4 bases from J, the junction contained 6 bases not matched to a gene. The CDR3: CASSPGTSGSADTQYF. CDR3 nucleotide sequence: TGCGCCAGCAGTCCCGGGACTAGCGGGAGTGCAGATACGCAGTATTTT.

This clone appeared once. The chain links TRBV6-5 to TRBJ1-4; the D is unclear. Germline CDR1 reads MNHEY; CDR2 reads SVGAGI. The CDR3 extends over 15 amino acids. Trimming shortened V by 2 bases and J by 5 bases, and 12 bases separated the two germline ends. The CDR3 here is CASSYRAAVNEKLFF. For the CDR3, the DNA is TGTGCCAGCAGTTACCGGGCAGCAGTCAATGAAAAACTGTTTTTT.

The chain couples TRBV30 to TRBJ2-7; D is unclear. The CDR3 runs 11 residues. V was clipped by 3 bases and J by 3 bases, with 6 bases between them. Germline CDR1 GTSNPN, CDR2 SVGIG (reference sequence). The CDR3: CAWSSIYEQYF. The DNA for the CDR3 is TGTGCCTGGAGCAGCATCTACGAGCAGTACTTC.

The chain recombines TRBV7-9 with TRBJ1-2, with D tentatively TRBD1 (6 bases). CDR1 and CDR2 from the germline V gene are SEHNR and FQNEAQ (reference sequence). The CDR3 covers 18 residues. The V end was cut by 1 base, the J end by 3 bases, with 21 bases between. CDR3 residues: CASSLEQAGEWRDYGYTF. The CDR3 DNA is TGTGCCAGCAGCTTAGAACAGGCAGGGGAGTGGAGAGACTATGGCTACACCTTC.

The rearrangement uses TRBV20-1 and TRBJ2-4, with TRBD2 as a possible D gene (6 bases). The CDR3 has 13 residues. Germline lookup yields CDR1 DFQATT and CDR2 SNEGSKA (reference sequence). Trimming took 3 bases from V and 6 from J, leaving 12 bases between them. CDR3 sequence: CSASHGSTNIQYF. The CDR3, as DNA: TGCAGTGCTAGTCACGGGAGTACAAACATTCAGTACTTC.